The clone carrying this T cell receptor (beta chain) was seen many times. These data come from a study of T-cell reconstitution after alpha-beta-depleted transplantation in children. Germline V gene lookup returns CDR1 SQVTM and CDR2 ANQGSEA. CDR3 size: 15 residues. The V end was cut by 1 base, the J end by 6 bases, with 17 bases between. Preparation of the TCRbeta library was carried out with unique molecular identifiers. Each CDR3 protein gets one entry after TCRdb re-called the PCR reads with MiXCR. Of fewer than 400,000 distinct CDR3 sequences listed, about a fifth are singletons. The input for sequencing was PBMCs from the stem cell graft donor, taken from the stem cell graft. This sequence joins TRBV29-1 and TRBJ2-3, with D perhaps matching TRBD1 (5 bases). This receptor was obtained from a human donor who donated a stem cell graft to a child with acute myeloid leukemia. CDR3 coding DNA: TGCAGCGTTGAAGGGGGCAGGGAAGTCCGCGATACGCAGTATTTT. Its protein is CSVEGGREVRDTQYF.